These 15 T cell receptor beta chains originate from one sample sequenced in a study of T cells in Graves' hyperthyroidism and ophthalmopathy. It was RNA transcripts that yielded the amplified TCR beta CDR3 regions. The HTBI set primed first-round TCR CDR3 RT-PCR. TCRdb processed the multiplex PCR reads anew with MiXCR; each CDR3 protein has one entry. The table records more than 550,000 distinct CDR3 sequences, roughly 45% of them present only once. The sequenced sample was peripheral blood or thyroid tissue (not recorded which). The receptor source for this set is an adult man with Graves' disease, either hyperthyroidism or ophthalmopathy (not recorded which).

The sample holds a few counts of this clonotype. The chain links TRBV10-1 to TRBJ1-1; D not certain. V lost 0 bases and J 4 bases, leaving 9 bases between the germline ends. This CDR3 is 14 amino acids long. CDR1 and CDR2 from the germline V gene are WNHNN and SYGVQD (reference sequence). The CDR3 DNA sequence: TGCGCCAGCAGTGAGTCGAACCGGGGCACTGAAGCTTTCTTT. Translation gives CASSESNRGTEAFF.

The chain uses TRBV27 and TRBJ2-7, with TRBD1 matching 8 bases. From germline, CDR1 is MNHEY and CDR2 SMNVEV (reference sequence). This CDR3 has 13 residues. V was clipped by 3 bases and J by 6 bases; unmatched bases: 4. The CDR3 spells CASSFLGTGEQYF. The CDR3, as DNA: TGTGCCAGCAGTTTCCTCGGGACAGGCGAGCAGTACTTC.

This clonotype was found many times. The chain carries TRBV6-5 and TRBJ1-2; TRBD1 agrees at 7 bases. The V segment lost 6 bases and the J segment 8 bases; nucleotides outside the gene matches: 9. This CDR3 region has 13 residues. Per germline, CDR1 MNHEY and CDR2 SVGAGI. The CDR3 loop reads CASRHPRDRGYTF. The CDR3 DNA sequence: TGTGCCAGCAGGCACCCTCGGGACAGAGGCTACACCTTC.

The chain couples TRBV25-1 to TRBJ1-4; 7 bases map to TRBD1. Germline CDR1 and CDR2: MGHDK and SYGVNS. The CDR3 has 15 amino acids. The junction had 8 bases not matched to a gene; V was cut back by 6 bases and J by 4 bases. The CDR3 spells CASSQRRGHNEKLFF. The CDR3 DNA reads TGTGCCAGCAGCCAACGGAGGGGGCATAATGAAAAACTGTTTTTT.

This sequence joins TRBV15 and TRBJ2-7, with 8 bases that match TRBD1. CDR1 is LNHNV and CDR2 is YYDKDF in the germline V gene (reference sequence). This CDR3 is built from 13 residues. V lost 3 bases, J lost 3 bases, and 1 base stayed unmatched. CDR3 bases: TGTGCCACCAGCAGCGGGACAGGCTACGAGCAGTACTTC. Its translation: CATSSGTGYEQYF. Using reference TRBV15 and TRBJ2-7 for the parts outside the CDR3, the full variable domain is DAMVIQNPRYQVTQFGKPVTLSCSQTLNHNVMYWYQQKSSQAPKLLFHYYDKDFNNEADTPDNFQSRRPNTSFCFLDIRSPGLGDTAMYLCATSSGTGYEQYFGPGTRLTVT.

In this sample, this clonotype turned up many times. V usage is TRBV24-1 and J usage is TRBJ1-2; D is ambiguous. The ends were cut back, 2 bases at V and 6 bases at J, with 9 bases in the middle. From germline, CDR1 is KGHDR and CDR2 SFDVKD. The CDR3 is 13 residues long. The CDR3: CATSDSAGDGYTF. In DNA form, the CDR3 reads TGTGCCACCAGTGATTCGGCCGGGGATGGCTACACCTTC.

The chain has TRBV7-9 and TRBJ1-6; tentatively, D is TRBD1 (6 bases). CDR3 length equals 14 residues. Trimming left V 5 bases short and J 9 bases short, with 14 bases between. Germline assignment: CDR1 SEHNR and CDR2 FQNEAQ (reference sequence). The CDR3 sequence: CASSPGQRPSPLHF. DNA for the CDR3: TGTGCCAGCAGCCCCGGACAGCGCCCTTCACCCCTCCACTTT.

The V gene is TRBV5-1, the J gene TRBJ1-2; 7 bases line up with TRBD1. The junction had 7 bases not matched to a gene; V was cut back by 3 bases and J by 5 bases. The CDR3 runs to 14 residues. The V gene's germline CDR1 is SGHRS and CDR2 YFSETQ. Written as DNA, the CDR3 is TGCGCCAGCAGCTCGGACAGGCCTTTATATGGCTACACCTTC. Its translation is CASSSDRPLYGYTF. Complete variable domain (other parts from reference TRBV5-1 and TRBJ1-2): KAGVTQTPRYLIKTRGQQVTLSCSPISGHRSVSWYQQTPGQGLQFLFEYFSETQRNKGNFPGRFSGRQFSNSRSEMNVSTLELGDSALYLCASSSDRPLYGYTFGSGTRLTVV.

This clonotype was seen many times. The chain employs TRBV6-5 and TRBJ1-4; the D is unclear. The CDR3 loop spans 12 amino acids. Deletions cut 5 bases from V and 7 bases from J, with 8 bases between. Germline V gene sequence: CDR1 MNHEY, CDR2 SVGAGI. The CDR3 nucleotides read TGTGCCAGCAGTGACTACGTTGAAAAACTGTTTTTT. This gives the protein CASSDYVEKLFF.

The chain uses TRBV7-9 and TRBJ1-1, with D tentatively TRBD1 (6 bases). Germline V gene lookup returns CDR1 SEHNR and CDR2 FQNEAQ (reference sequence). The CDR3 runs to 14 residues. V was pared by 6 bases and J by 6 bases, with 17 bases between. CDR3 coding DNA: TGTGCCAGCAGACACCGGGGCCCAGGGGCTGAAGCTTTCTTT. As protein: CASRHRGPGAEAFF.

V and J are TRBV5-1 and TRBJ1-1, with D possibly matching TRBD1 (5 bases). This CDR3 region has 15 residues. The germline CDR1 and CDR2 sequences are SGHRS and YFSETQ. V lost 4 bases, J lost 7 bases, and 20 bases lay in between. CDR3 loop: CASSITTGSYSEAFF. CDR3 DNA: TGCGCCAGCAGCATTACTACAGGTTCTTATAGTGAAGCTTTCTTT.

This chain connects TRBV9 to TRBJ1-1, with D uncertain. The V gene's germline CDR1 is SGDLS and CDR2 YYNGEE. V lost 4 bases and J lost 4, with 14 bases in between. The CDR3 totals 14 residues. CDR3 nucleotides: TGTGCCAGCAGCCAATTCGGGAAAGGCACTGAAGCTTTCTTT. It codes for CASSQFGKGTEAFF.

The genes are TRBV10-3 and TRBJ1-1, with TRBD1 as a possible D gene (6 bases). This CDR3 comprises 15 residues. Germline loops: CDR1 ENHRY, CDR2 SYGVKD. Trimming took off 3 bases at V and 0 bases at J, with 11 bases between the two ends. In DNA form, the CDR3 reads TGTGCCATCAGTGACGGGGACATAATGAACACTGAAGCTTTCTTT. Translation gives CAISDGDIMNTEAFF.

The sample holds many counts of this clonotype. V usage is TRBV5-5 and J usage is TRBJ1-2, with 10 bases aligning to TRBD1. The CDR3 has 16 residues. Per germline, CDR1 SGHKS and CDR2 YYEKEE (reference sequence). J was trimmed by 6 bases and V by 1 base; bases with no gene match: 9. The CDR3, as DNA: TGTGCCAGCAGCTTGTATAACCCGACAGGGGGCAATGGCTACACCTTC. Protein product: CASSLYNPTGGNGYTF.

This clonotype was seen ten or more times. The CDR3 nucleotides read TGTGCCAGCCTCCGTGGGAATTCACCCCTCCACTTT. Its translation is CASLRGNSPLHF. The chain employs TRBV2 and TRBJ1-6, with no clear D. The CDR3 consists of 12 residues. The V end lost 8 bases, the J end lost 7 bases, and 9 bases lay between the germline ends. Per the germline V gene, CDR1 is SNHLY and CDR2 is FYNNEI. Full variable domain (remainder filled in from reference TRBV2 and TRBJ1-6): EPEVTQTPSHQVTQMGQEVILRCVPISNHLYFYWYRQILGQKVEFLVSFYNNEISEKSEIFDDQFSVERPDGSNFTLKIRSTKLEDSAMYFCASLRGNSPLHFGNGTRLTVT.